The clone carrying this TCR beta chain appeared many times. Its specificity is not known. TCRdb independently ran MiXCR on the 5' RACE reads; one entry per CDR3 protein. This sample carries roughly 490,000 distinct CDR3 sequences, approximately 15% of them seen once, and the ten largest clones take 0.98%. The data were obtained in a study of identical twins. Study outcomes and limitations: The study based its conclusions on cross-sectional statistical analysis and did not follow the same donors.

These records were also assigned to another study, of yellow fever vaccine responses in identical twins.

Sequenced material: CD4+ T cells sorted from blood. The origin of this receptor is a woman under 30 in good health.

The CDR3 nucleotides are TGCAGTGCTAGAGGTAGACTAGCGGGAGTGTACGAGCAGTACTTC. Its protein product is CSARGRLAGVYEQYF. This chain connects TRBV20-1 to TRBJ2-7; 12 bases map to TRBD2. The CDR3 length is 15 residues. CDR1 is DFQATT and CDR2 is SNEGSKA in the germline V gene (reference sequence). With V trimmed by 1 base and J by 4 bases, 5 bases remained unmatched.